This record concerns one TCR beta chain sequence. No antigen is known for it. This CDR3 region has 14 residues. The V end was cut by 5 bases, the J end by 4 bases, with 14 bases between. Germline V lookup: CDR1 MNHEY, CDR2 SVGAGI. Primers for the PCR totalled 60 Vbeta and 13 Jbeta. The table came from immunoSEQ multiplex PCR; TCRdb's copy has only in-frame clones and leaves some out. The sample has approximately 160,000 clones; 84% are singletons. The data derive from a study of cytomegalovirus exposure and HLA in healthy donors. Study-wide results and caveats: Later genetic work tied a missense DCLRE1C variant to beta-chain V and J trimming.

This clonotype was obtained from a girl between 5 and 17 years old in good health and CMV-seropositive. Sequenced: PBMCs. The chain is built from TRBV6-5 and TRBJ1-2; the D is unclear. Here the CDR3 DNA reads TGTGCCAGCAGTCTCCTTGGAGGACTCTATGGCTACACCTTC. Translated: CASSLLGGLYGYTF.